A single sample is the source of the 26 T cell receptor beta chains below, sequenced in a study of T cells in Graves' hyperthyroidism and ophthalmopathy. It was RNA transcripts that yielded the amplified TCR beta CDR3 regions. During a first-round RT-PCR of the TCR CDR3, the HTBI primer set was used. MiXCR, applied by TCRdb to the multiplex PCR reads, yields one record per CDR3 protein. The sample contains 500,000 to 650,000 distinct CDR3 sequences, approximately 15% of which appear only once. The material sequenced was blood. The receptors stem from a woman in her forties or fifties with Graves' ophthalmopathy.

This clonotype was picked up many times. The V and J genes are TRBV2 and TRBJ1-2; TRBD1 is a possible D gene (6 bases). Trimming left V 6 bases short and J 1 base short, with 15 bases between. CDR1 is SNHLY and CDR2 is FYNNEI in the germline V gene. This CDR3 has 15 amino acids. This chain's CDR3 is CASSLPGQSNYGYTF. In nucleotides, the CDR3 is TGTGCCAGCAGCCTCCCGGGACAAAGTAACTATGGCTACACCTTC.

This clonotype was recorded at least ten times. The chain combines TRBV18 with TRBJ1-1; no clear D gene. Germline-derived CDR1 and CDR2 are KGHSH and LQKENI. The CDR3 is 15 residues long. The V end lost 5 bases, the J end lost 8 bases, and 21 bases lay between the germline ends. The CDR3 spells CASSGNWAGADEAFF. CDR3 nucleotides: TGTGCCAGCTCAGGTAATTGGGCGGGAGCGGACGAAGCTTTCTTT.

The sample holds many counts of this clonotype. The CDR3 is CASSVDMWDNEKLFF. CDR3 DNA: TGTGCCAGCAGCGTCGACATGTGGGATAATGAAAAACTGTTTTTT. The chain employs TRBV2 and TRBJ1-4, with no clear D. V was pared by 6 bases and J by 4 bases, with 15 bases between. The germline V gene encodes CDR1 SNHLY and CDR2 FYNNEI. This CDR3 is 15 amino acids long.

This clonotype was seen only a few times. This chain uses TRBV24-1 with TRBJ2-2; weak D call: TRBD1 (6 bases). The CDR3 is 13 amino acids. CDR1 KGHDR and CDR2 SFDVKD come from the germline V gene. Trimming removed 6 bases at V and 7 bases at J, with 11 bases between. The CDR3: CATSQTGIGELFF. The CDR3 DNA is TGTGCCACCAGTCAAACAGGGATCGGGGAGCTGTTTTTT.

V usage is TRBV9 and J usage is TRBJ2-1, with TRBD1 matching 8 bases. CDR3 length equals 14 residues. Trimming removed 4 bases from V and 7 bases from J; junction bases left unmatched: 7. Per germline, CDR1 SGDLS and CDR2 YYNGEE. This CDR3 is CASSPRTGKNEQFF. The CDR3 DNA sequence: TGTGCCAGCAGCCCCAGGACAGGGAAGAATGAGCAGTTCTTC.

The sample holds many counts of this clonotype. The chain carries TRBV12-3 or TRBV12-4 and TRBJ2-2, with 9 bases that match TRBD2. With 8 bases clipped from V and 8 bases from J, the junction kept 6 bases outside the gene matches. This CDR3 comprises 13 residues. The CDR3 protein is CASSTSGGGELFF. CDR3 DNA sequence: TGTGCCAGCTCGACTAGCGGAGGTGGGGAGCTGTTTTTT.

This clonotype came up many times. The CDR3 DNA reads TGCAGCGTTGAGGGCAGGTACCAAGAGACCCAGTACTTC. Protein: CSVEGRYQETQYF. This chain links TRBV29-1 with TRBJ2-5; D call uncertain. The CDR3 has 13 amino acids. Germline loops: CDR1 SQVTM, CDR2 ANQGSEA. V lost 3 bases to trimming and J lost 0 bases, with 8 bases between them.

Remarks on this clonotype: This may arise from a read error, as a much more abundant clone is one base away. The chain combines TRBV30 with TRBJ1-1, with D unclear. The germline V gene has CDR1 GTSNPN and CDR2 SVGIG (reference sequence). V was shortened by 4 bases and J by 5 bases, with 20 bases between the two germline ends. This CDR3 is built from 15 residues. The CDR3 is CAWTTLQWGWTEAFF. CDR3 nucleotide sequence: TGTGCCTGGACCACCCTACAGTGGGGATGGACTGAAGCTTTCTTT.

The table lists this clonotype with a few counts. The gene calls are TRBV6-2 or TRBV6-3 and TRBJ1-5; maybe TRBD1 (5 bases). Per germline, CDR1 MNHEY and CDR2 SVGEGT. Trimming shortened V by 2 bases and J by 4 bases, and 15 bases separated the two germline ends. The CDR3 covers 16 residues. CDR3 nucleotides: TGTGCCAGCAGTTACCGGACGGGGACGGGTAATCAGCCCCAGCATTTT. It is translated as CASSYRTGTGNQPQHF.

Only a few counts were recorded for this clonotype. The rearrangement uses TRBV28 and TRBJ1-5; the D gene is possibly TRBD1 (5 bases). CDR3 length: 15 residues. Germline V CDR1 and CDR2: MDHEN, SYDVKM. Deletions cut 1 base from V and 4 bases from J, with 11 bases between. The chain's CDR3 is CASSLSGDRNQPQHF. The DNA for the CDR3 is TGTGCCAGCAGTTTATCGGGGGATAGGAATCAGCCCCAGCATTTT.

V is TRBV5-1 and J is TRBJ2-5; tentatively, D is TRBD2 (6 bases). V shed 4 bases and J shed 3 bases, with 19 bases lying between them. The CDR3 runs to 16 residues. From germline, CDR1 is SGHRS and CDR2 YFSETQ. The CDR3 loop is CASSGYGRGTKETQYF. DNA of the CDR3: TGCGCCAGCAGCGGTTACGGACGGGGGACCAAAGAGACCCAGTACTTC.

This clonotype was seen a few times. A read error is possible here, since a much larger clone lies one base away. The chain carries TRBV12-5 and TRBJ2-7; D might be TRBD2 (5 bases). Germline values: CDR1 LGHNT, CDR2 FRNRAP. This CDR3 contains 12 residues. The CDR3 spells CTSGLGRGEQYF. The CDR3 DNA follows: TGTACTAGTGGTTTAGGGCGAGGGGAGCAGTACTTC.

This clonotype showed up many times. The DNA for the CDR3 is TGTGCCAGCAGCCAAGATCTGGACAGGGCTGAAAAACTGTTTTTT. Translation gives CASSQDLDRAEKLFF. The chain uses TRBV3-1 and TRBJ1-4; 8 nucleotides line up with TRBD1. Losses at the gene ends were 0 bases for V and 7 bases for J; bases not matched to a gene: 4. Germline lookup yields CDR1 LGHDT and CDR2 YNNKEL (reference sequence). The CDR3 runs to 15 residues.

The chain couples TRBV5-5 to TRBJ1-4; D ambiguous. CDR3 length: 14 residues. Germline V gene lookup returns CDR1 SGHKS and CDR2 YYEKEE (reference sequence). V was shortened by 4 bases and J by 6 bases, with 13 bases between the two germline ends. CDR3 nucleotide sequence: TGTGCCAGCAGCCTGATGGGGTACGATGAAAAACTGTTTTTT. Translation gives CASSLMGYDEKLFF.

This clonotype was found many times. V gene TRBV7-2 combines with J gene TRBJ1-2; TRBD1 matches at 9 bases. Germline loops: CDR1 SGHTA, CDR2 FQGNSA. V lost 0 bases, J lost 5 bases, and 4 bases stayed unmatched. CDR3 length equals 15 residues. The CDR3 reads CASSLATGQGYGYTF. The DNA of the CDR3 is TGTGCCAGCAGCTTAGCGACGGGACAGGGATATGGCTACACCTTC.

The table lists this clonotype with many counts. This chain joins TRBV28 and TRBJ1-1, with D perhaps TRBD1 (6 bases). Germline assignment: CDR1 MDHEN and CDR2 SYDVKM. CDR3 length equals 13 residues. The V gene lost 9 bases and the J gene lost 1 base, with 12 bases spanning the gap. The CDR3: CASSGTKNTEAFF. The CDR3, as DNA: TGTGCCAGTTCGGGGACAAAGAACACTGAAGCTTTCTTT.

This chain joins TRBV30 and TRBJ1-1; 8 positions agree with TRBD1. The CDR3 is 12 residues long. From germline, CDR1 is GTSNPN and CDR2 SVGIG (reference sequence). Losses at the gene ends were 8 bases for V and 1 base for J; bases not matched to a gene: 3. Here the CDR3 DNA reads TGTGCCCGGGGACAGGCGAACACTGAAGCTTTCTTT. This translates into CARGQANTEAFF.

This clonotype was counted at least ten times. V and J are TRBV6-2 or TRBV6-3 and TRBJ1-2; TRBD1 agrees at 7 bases. Per the germline V gene, CDR1 is MNHEY and CDR2 is SVGEGT. J gave up 10 bases and V 2 bases, and 13 bases lay outside the gene matches. This CDR3 comprises 15 residues. The CDR3 coding sequence is TGTGCCAGCAGTTACGAGGGGGCCCCTCGTCCTGTCTACACCTTC. Encoded protein: CASSYEGAPRPVYTF.

This clonotype appeared many times. The rearrangement uses TRBV20-1 and TRBJ2-1; 9 bases line up with TRBD2. The CDR3 runs to 15 residues. The ends lost 6 bases at V and 9 bases at J; junction bases unmatched: 15. Germline V gene data show CDR1 as DFQATT and CDR2 as SNEGSKA (reference sequence). Here the CDR3 reads CSATSLAGVRGEQFF. CDR3 sequence (DNA): TGCAGTGCCACTTCTTTAGCGGGAGTTCGTGGTGAGCAGTTCTTC.

This clonotype was recorded at least ten times. The chain links TRBV12-3 or TRBV12-4 to TRBJ2-1, with 7 positions matching TRBD2. V shed 2 bases, J shed 7 bases, and the junction held 8 bases outside the gene matches. CDR3 length: 15 residues. CDR3 amino acids: CASSLSAGVSNEQFF. The CDR3 nucleotides are TGTGCCAGCAGTTTATCTGCGGGAGTCTCAAATGAGCAGTTCTTC.

A few counts support this clonotype. Relative to the germline gene, one junction end is altered; a read error may explain this. V is TRBV4-1 and J is TRBJ2-3, with 9 bases that match TRBD2. This CDR3 is 22 amino acids long. Germline CDR1 is MGHRA and CDR2 is YSYEKL. DNA of the CDR3: TGCGTCAGCAGCCAAGATTCACGGCGGGAGGGCCACTACAACCAGTTGGGAGATACGCAGTATTTT. It codes for CVSSQDSRREGHYNQLGDTQYF.

This sequence joins TRBV20-1 and TRBJ2-1; D is unresolved. The CDR3 runs 10 residues. CDR1 is DFQATT and CDR2 is SNEGSKA in the germline V gene (reference sequence). V lost 2 bases, J lost 10 bases, and 6 bases lay in between. CDR3 region: CSARPKEQFF. CDR3 in DNA: TGCAGTGCTAGACCAAAAGAGCAGTTCTTC.

This clonotype was found many times. The chain carries TRBV4-3 and TRBJ2-1; no clear D gene. This CDR3 comprises 17 residues. Trimming removed 0 bases from V and 4 bases from J, with 16 bases in between. Germline CDR1 and CDR2: LGHNA and YSLEER. The CDR3 loop reads CASSQDRADISYNEQFF. The CDR3 bases are TGCGCCAGCAGCCAAGATAGAGCTGACATTTCTTACAATGAGCAGTTCTTC.

The chain recombines TRBV20-1 with TRBJ2-7; D possibly matches TRBD1 or TRBD2 (5 bases each). The germline V and J ends were trimmed by 1 base and 3 bases, with 10 bases remaining between them. The CDR3 has 13 amino acids. Germline CDR1 DFQATT, CDR2 SNEGSKA (reference sequence). Here the CDR3 reads CSARGPGLYEQYF. For the CDR3, the DNA is TGCAGTGCTAGAGGTCCGGGGCTCTACGAGCAGTACTTC.

This clonotype was seen many times. This chain uses TRBV7-6 with TRBJ2-1, with TRBD2 matching over 8 bases. The V and J ends lost 4 bases and 6 bases, in that order; junction bases with no gene match: 8. Germline assignment: CDR1 SGHVS and CDR2 FNYEAQ. The CDR3 totals 15 residues. Here the CDR3 DNA reads TGTGCCAGCAGCTACTACTTAGCGGGAACCAATGAGCAGTTCTTC. Encoded protein: CASSYYLAGTNEQFF.

This clonotype has at least ten counts. The chain links TRBV28 to TRBJ2-3, with D tentatively TRBD1 (6 bases). The CDR3 loop spans 14 amino acids. Germline-derived CDR1 and CDR2 are MDHEN and SYDVKM. V was cut by 2 bases and J by 3 bases, with 9 bases left in between. CDR3 coding DNA: TGTGCCAGCAGTTTACTACAGGGTACAGATACGCAGTATTTT. Translation gives CASSLLQGTDTQYF.